This is a list of T cell receptor beta chains from one sample in a study of blood T cells in healthy people across ages. One entry per CDR3 protein results from TCRdb running MiXCR on the 5' RACE reads. The repertoire holds about 900,000 distinct CDR3 sequences, with 60% to 80% as singletons. Source material: blood. These receptors all come from a man younger than 40 in good health. Each CDR3 is given with its conserved first and last residue. The order of the fields is clone size, J gene, D gene, V gene, CDR3 DNA, CDR3 protein. The D gene is left open where the match is weak. The size of a clone is reported for some rows only, either as once, few or many, or as a class for expanded clones.

clone_size: .; j_call: TRBJ2-7; d_call: TRBD1; v_call: TRBV11-2; cdr3_nt: TGTGCCAGCGGGGTCCACAGGGGGCTTTCCGACGAGCAGTACTTC; cdr3_aa: CASGVHRGLSDEQYF
clone_size: .; j_call: TRBJ2-7; d_call: .; v_call: TRBV6-5; cdr3_nt: TGTGCCAGCAGTTACTCGAGGCAGACCAGCCACGAGCAGTACTTC; cdr3_aa: CASSYSRQTSHEQYF
clone_size: few; j_call: TRBJ1-4; d_call: .; v_call: TRBV9; cdr3_nt: TGTGCCAGCAGCACTGGAGCTGTCTCTGCAACTAATGAAAAACTGTTTTTT; cdr3_aa: CASSTGAVSATNEKLFF
clone_size: .; j_call: TRBJ1-2; d_call: TRBD1; v_call: TRBV20-1; cdr3_nt: TGCAGTGCCCCCGGGACAGGGAAAGGGGGCTACACCTTC; cdr3_aa: CSAPGTGKGGYTF
clone_size: few; j_call: TRBJ2-1; d_call: .; v_call: TRBV5-5; cdr3_nt: TGTGCCAGCAGCTCCTCGGGACAAACCTACAATGAGCAGTTCTTC; cdr3_aa: CASSSSGQTYNEQFF
clone_size: .; j_call: TRBJ1-2; d_call: .; v_call: TRBV7-2; cdr3_nt: TGTGCCAGCAGCCCTAACAGAGGTCTCCTCCTAGCTAACTATGGCTACACCTTC; cdr3_aa: CASSPNRGLLLANYGYTF
clone_size: .; j_call: TRBJ2-1; d_call: .; v_call: TRBV27; cdr3_nt: TGTGCCAGCAGTTCCCACGGGAATGAGCAGTTCTTC; cdr3_aa: CASSSHGNEQFF
clone_size: once; j_call: TRBJ2-7; d_call: TRBD1; v_call: TRBV7-2; cdr3_nt: TGTGCCAGCAGCTTGGGGACAGAGACTTACGGGCAGTACTTC; cdr3_aa: CASSLGTETYGQYF
clone_size: .; j_call: TRBJ2-6; d_call: .; v_call: TRBV7-9; cdr3_nt: TGTGCCAGCAGGTACAGGGCGGACTTTGGGGCCAACGTCCTGACTTTC; cdr3_aa: CASRYRADFGANVLTF
clone_size: once; j_call: TRBJ1-2; d_call: .; v_call: TRBV28; cdr3_nt: TGTGCCAGCAGTCCGGCTGGCTTTACGTGGACACTCACATATGGCTACACCTTC; cdr3_aa: CASSPAGFTWTLTYGYTF
clone_size: few; j_call: TRBJ1-2; d_call: TRBD1; v_call: TRBV10-3; cdr3_nt: TGTGCCATCAGTAAGGAACAGGGGTACGATGGCTACACCTTC; cdr3_aa: CAISKEQGYDGYTF
clone_size: .; j_call: TRBJ2-7; d_call: .; v_call: TRBV6-5; cdr3_nt: TGTGCCAGCAGTTACGCAGGGGCCGCCTACGAGCAGTACTTC; cdr3_aa: CASSYAGAAYEQYF
clone_size: .; j_call: TRBJ2-7; d_call: .; v_call: TRBV20-1; cdr3_nt: TGCAGTGCTAGAGAAGTGGGAATGGGAATTTACAATGAGCAGTACTTC; cdr3_aa: CSAREVGMGIYNEQYF
clone_size: once; j_call: TRBJ2-7; d_call: TRBD2; v_call: TRBV6-2/TRBV6-3; cdr3_nt: TGTGCCAGCATCCGACTAGCGGGGGCGAGCTCCTACGAGCAGTACTTC; cdr3_aa: CASIRLAGASSYEQYF
clone_size: .; j_call: TRBJ2-3; d_call: .; v_call: TRBV20-1; cdr3_nt: TGCAGTGCTAGCCAGACCCCATTCACAGATACGCAGTATTTT; cdr3_aa: CSASQTPFTDTQYF
clone_size: .; j_call: TRBJ2-1; d_call: TRBD2; v_call: TRBV29-1; cdr3_nt: TGCAGCGTTGAAGTCCCTCACCGGGACTACCTTTACGGCTCCTACAATGAGCAGTTCTTC; cdr3_aa: CSVEVPHRDYLYGSYNEQFF
clone_size: .; j_call: TRBJ2-1; d_call: .; v_call: TRBV7-2; cdr3_nt: TGTGCCAGCAGCTTAAGTCACACAAGTGAGCAGTTCTTC; cdr3_aa: CASSLSHTSEQFF
clone_size: .; j_call: TRBJ1-2; d_call: TRBD1; v_call: TRBV7-2; cdr3_nt: TGTGCCAGCAGCATGGGACAGACGAAGTATGGCTACACCTTC; cdr3_aa: CASSMGQTKYGYTF
clone_size: .; j_call: TRBJ1-2; d_call: .; v_call: TRBV20-1; cdr3_nt: TGCAGTGCTAGAGATCTAGCCCCGGGGGGCTATGGCTACACCTTC; cdr3_aa: CSARDLAPGGYGYTF
clone_size: .; j_call: TRBJ2-7; d_call: .; v_call: TRBV7-9; cdr3_nt: TGTGCCAGCAGTCAGCCGGGGAACGGGGTGAGCTCCTACGAGCAGTACTTC; cdr3_aa: CASSQPGNGVSSYEQYF
clone_size: .; j_call: TRBJ1-1; d_call: .; v_call: TRBV5-1; cdr3_nt: TGCGCCAGCAGCTTTTCTCCGGGGGGGGACACTGAAGCTTTCTTT; cdr3_aa: CASSFSPGGDTEAFF
clone_size: .; j_call: TRBJ2-5; d_call: TRBD2; v_call: TRBV14; cdr3_nt: TGTGCCAGCAGCCAAGGTCTCAAGATGACAGTTAGCGGGGCTCGGGAGACCCAGTACTTC; cdr3_aa: CASSQGLKMTVSGARETQYF
clone_size: few; j_call: TRBJ1-1; d_call: TRBD1; v_call: TRBV28; cdr3_nt: TGTGCCAGCAGTTTAGGGACAGGCTCCACTGAAGCTTTCTTT; cdr3_aa: CASSLGTGSTEAFF
clone_size: .; j_call: TRBJ1-2; d_call: TRBD1; v_call: TRBV7-2; cdr3_nt: TGTGCCAGCAGCTTATTTGAGGGGACAGACTATGGCTACACCTTC; cdr3_aa: CASSLFEGTDYGYTF
clone_size: once; j_call: TRBJ2-3; d_call: .; v_call: TRBV9; cdr3_nt: TGTGCCAGCAGCGAGGAGAACGTGGGGGCGGATACGCAGTATTTT; cdr3_aa: CASSEENVGADTQYF
clone_size: few; j_call: TRBJ2-1; d_call: TRBD2; v_call: TRBV6-4; cdr3_nt: TGTGCCAGACCAGCGGGGGCAGTCTACAATGAGCAGTTCTTC; cdr3_aa: CARPAGAVYNEQFF
clone_size: .; j_call: TRBJ2-1; d_call: TRBD1; v_call: TRBV7-2; cdr3_nt: TGTGCCAGCAGCTTACTTCCCAGGGGGAACTCTAATGAGCAGTTCTTC; cdr3_aa: CASSLLPRGNSNEQFF